This TCR beta chain was profiled in a study of T cell repertoires in cytomegalovirus infection. Study overall: The authors relied on CMV epitopes, both recently identified HLA-C-restricted and well-studied HLA-B-restricted. Public TCR beta signatures marked donors with CMV infection and the matching HLA. General study results and limits: The cumulative frequency of public TCR beta families distinguished individuals who carried CMV together with the relevant HLA. The ex vivo response was dominated by HLA-C-restricted CMV-specific TCR beta clonotypes.

MiXCR was run by TCRdb on the reads, yielding one entry per CDR3 protein. The sample lists approximately 730,000 distinct CDR3 sequences, roughly 36% occurring once. The CDR3 has 14 amino acids. Germline V lookup: CDR1 SGHTA, CDR2 FQGNSA. The V end was cut by 5 bases, the J end by 6 bases, with 11 bases between. Of note for this clonotype: Antigen unknown.

The V and J genes are TRBV7-2 and TRBJ1-6; D is perhaps TRBD1 (5 bases). The TCR sequence derives from a human donor in good health (CMV status not recorded). Some clones in this sample may be carry-over from other donors' samples. The source was cultured PBMCs, collected from culture after CMV antigen stimulation. The CDR3 is CASSSQGLNSPLHF. The CDR3 nucleotides read TGTGCCAGCAGCAGCCAGGGACTTAATTCACCCCTCCACTTT.